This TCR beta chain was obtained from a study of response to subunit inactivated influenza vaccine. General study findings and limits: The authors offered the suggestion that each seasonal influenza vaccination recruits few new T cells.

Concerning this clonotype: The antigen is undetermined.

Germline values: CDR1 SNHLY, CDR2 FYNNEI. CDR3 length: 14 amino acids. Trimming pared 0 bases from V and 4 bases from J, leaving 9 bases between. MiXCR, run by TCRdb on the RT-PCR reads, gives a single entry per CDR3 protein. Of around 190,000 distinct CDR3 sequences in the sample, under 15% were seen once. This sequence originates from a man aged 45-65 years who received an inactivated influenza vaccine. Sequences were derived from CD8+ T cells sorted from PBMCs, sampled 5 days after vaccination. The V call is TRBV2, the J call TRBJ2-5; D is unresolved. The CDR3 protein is CASSEAISPETQYF. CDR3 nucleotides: TGTGCCAGCAGTGAAGCGATTTCCCCAGAGACCCAGTACTTC.